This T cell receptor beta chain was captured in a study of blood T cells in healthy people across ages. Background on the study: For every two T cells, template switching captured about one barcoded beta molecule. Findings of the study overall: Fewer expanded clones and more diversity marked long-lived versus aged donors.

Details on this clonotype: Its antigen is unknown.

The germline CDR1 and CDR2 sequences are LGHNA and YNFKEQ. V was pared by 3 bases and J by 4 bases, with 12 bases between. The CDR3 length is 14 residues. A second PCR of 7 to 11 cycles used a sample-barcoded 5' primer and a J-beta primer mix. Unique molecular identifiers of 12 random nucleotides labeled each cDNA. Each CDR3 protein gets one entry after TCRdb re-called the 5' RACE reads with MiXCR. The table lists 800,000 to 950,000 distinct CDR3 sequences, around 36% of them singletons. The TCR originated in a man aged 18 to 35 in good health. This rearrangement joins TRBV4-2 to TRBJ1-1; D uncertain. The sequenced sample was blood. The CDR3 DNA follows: TGTGCCAGCAGCCATCTTAACATAGGCACTGAAGCTTTCTTT. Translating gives CASSHLNIGTEAFF.